This T cell receptor beta chain is from a study of monozygotic twins with inflammatory bowel disease. Study-wide results and limits: It was not supported that a single strong signal or clonotype was associated with IBD. There was no way to distinguish the different T cell subtypes.

About this clonotype: Its antigen is unknown.

CDR3 length equals 13 residues. An amount of approximately 3,800 ng of total RNA was used for each TCR library. cDNA for TCRalpha and TCRbeta was amplified by nested PCRs of 15 to 20 then approximately 9 cycles. TCRdb re-called the 5' RACE reads and shows each CDR3 protein once, DNA omitted. This repertoire includes roughly 160,000 distinct CDR3 sequences. The receptor comes from a human donor with ulcerative colitis or Crohn's disease, or a healthy co-twin of an affected twin (not recorded which). Sequencing was done on a sample of blood. The chain employs TRBV23-1 and TRBJ2-7. Being an ORF, TRBV23-1 has a function that is uncertain. CDR3 protein: CASSGRNVHEQYF.